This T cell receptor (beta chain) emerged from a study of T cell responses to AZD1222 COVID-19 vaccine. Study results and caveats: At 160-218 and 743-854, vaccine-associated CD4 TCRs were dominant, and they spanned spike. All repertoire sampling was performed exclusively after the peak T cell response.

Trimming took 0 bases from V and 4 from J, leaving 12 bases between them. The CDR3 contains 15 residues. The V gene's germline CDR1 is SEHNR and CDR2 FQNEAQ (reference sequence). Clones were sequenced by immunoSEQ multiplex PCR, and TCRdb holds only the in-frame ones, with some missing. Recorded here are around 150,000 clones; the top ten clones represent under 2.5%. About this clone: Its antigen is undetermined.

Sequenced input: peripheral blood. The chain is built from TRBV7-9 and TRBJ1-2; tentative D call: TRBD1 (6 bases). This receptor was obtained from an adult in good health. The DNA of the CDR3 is TGTGCCAGCAGCTTAGCGGTGGGGGCAGGCTATGGCTACACCTTC. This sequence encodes CASSLAVGAGYGYTF.